Listed here is a single T cell receptor beta chain. The antigen is unknown. RNA transcripts gave rise to amplified TCR beta CDR3 regions. Using the HTBI primer set, a first-round RT-PCR was run on the TCR CDR3. TCRdb used MiXCR to reprocess the multiplex PCR reads, holding one entry per CDR3 protein. The sample contains a few hundred thousand distinct CDR3 sequences, about 16% of which appear only once. PBMCs came from about 10 ml fresh peripheral blood. The sample originates from a study of T cells in Graves' hyperthyroidism and ophthalmopathy. About the study: Prior to any treatment, at the point of initial diagnosis, peripheral blood was collected.

Study observations and caveats: Blood also carried most thyroid clonotypes expanded above 0.001.

Trimming removed 2 bases from V and 10 bases from J; junction bases left unmatched: 12. Germline CDR1 and CDR2: SEHNR and FQNEAQ (reference sequence). The CDR3 runs 16 residues. This TCR was sampled from a woman aged 25 to 39 with Graves' ophthalmopathy. The chain couples TRBV7-9 to TRBJ2-2; 8 bases align to TRBD2. The sample consisted of blood. The DNA of the CDR3 is TGTGCCAGCAGCTTAAGAGGGTCAGCGGGAGATGAGGAGCTGTTTTTT. It specifies CASSLRGSAGDEELFF.